The rows below give T cell receptor beta chains drawn from one sample of a study of post-analysis software for immune sequencing data. TCRdb independently ran MiXCR on the PCR reads; one entry per CDR3 protein. The profile shows 450,000 or so distinct CDR3 sequences, around 40% of them singletons. The sequenced sample consisted of blood. These receptors were obtained from a girl between 10 and 17 years old with multiple sclerosis. Each CDR3 is given with its conserved first and last residue. A D gene is named only where the DNA matches it firmly. For some rows the clone size is stated as once, few or many, or as a class when expanded; others skip it.

>TRBJ2-6|NA|few|TRBV29-1
TGCAGCGTTGAAGTCTCTGGGGCCAGCGTCCTGACTTTC
CSVEVSGASVLTF
>TRBJ2-7|TRBD1|once|TRBV27
TGTGCCAGCAGTTTAGAGGCCGGGACAGACTCCTACGAGCAGTACTTC
CASSLEAGTDSYEQYF
>TRBJ2-7|NA|few|TRBV4-3
TGCGCCAGCAGCCAAGGAACCGGCCACAACTACGAGCAGTACTTC
CASSQGTGHNYEQYF
>TRBJ1-5|TRBD1|once|TRBV20-1
TGCAGTGCTGAGGGGGGTACAGGGGGCAATCAGCCCCAGCATTTT
CSAEGGTGGNQPQHF
>TRBJ2-5|TRBD2|NA|TRBV11-2
TGTGCCAGCAGGGGACTAGCGGGATACTTCCAAGAGACCCAGTACTTC
CASRGLAGYFQETQYF
>TRBJ1-1|NA|few|TRBV29-1
TGCAGCGTTGAAGGATCCGGGGGTTACGGAGCTTTCTTT
CSVEGSGGYGAFF
>TRBJ2-2|NA|once|TRBV14
TGTGCCAGCAGCCAGATAAACACCGGGGAGCTGTTTTTT
CASSQINTGELFF
>TRBJ2-3|TRBD2|NA|TRBV5-1
TGCGCCAGCAGCCTAATAGCGGGGCCTCAAGATACGCAGTATTTT
CASSLIAGPQDTQYF
>TRBJ2-7|TRBD1|few|TRBV29-1
TGCAGCTTAGCCCCAGGGGGCCCTACGAGGGTGTCCTACGAGCAGTACTTC
CSLAPGGPTRVSYEQYF
>TRBJ2-1|NA|NA|TRBV2
TGTGCCAGCAGTGAACAAGCGCGATCGGGCAATGAGCAGTTCTTC
CASSEQARSGNEQFF
>TRBJ2-5|TRBD1|NA|TRBV20-1
TGCAGTGCTAGAGATCAGGGGGCAGGGGGTGCGGAGACCCAGTACTTC
CSARDQGAGGAETQYF
>TRBJ1-1|TRBD1|few|TRBV7-8
TGTGCCAGCCGGCAGGACAGGTACGCTGAAGCTTTCTTT
CASRQDRYAEAFF
>TRBJ2-1|NA|NA|TRBV3-1
TGTGCCAGCAGCCAAGTCCCAGGGGCTGGGACCAATGAGCAGTTCTTC
CASSQVPGAGTNEQFF
>TRBJ2-2|NA|NA|TRBV9
TGTGCCAGCAGCGTCCAACAGGACACCGGGGAGCTGTTTTTT
CASSVQQDTGELFF
>TRBJ2-4|TRBD2|NA|TRBV5-1
TGCGCCAGCACCCTAGGGACTAGCGTTTACCTAGCCAAAAACATTCAGTACTTC
CASTLGTSVYLAKNIQYF
>TRBJ2-7|NA|NA|TRBV28
TGTGCCAGCAGTTCACATGGGCAGTTTGAGCAGTACTTC
CASSSHGQFEQYF
>TRBJ2-7|TRBD2|NA|TRBV6-5
TGTGCCAGCAGTTACGGGTTTAGCGGGGGCTACGAGCAGTACTTC
CASSYGFSGGYEQYF
>TRBJ1-2|NA|NA|TRBV29-1
TGCAGCGTTGAAGATCTGGCAGGGAGGGATAAGGGCTACACCTTC
CSVEDLAGRDKGYTF
>TRBJ2-5|NA|NA|TRBV3-1
TGTGCCAGCAGCCATAGCCCCAACCGGGGAGAGACCCAGTACTTC
CASSHSPNRGETQYF
>TRBJ2-7|TRBD1|few|TRBV10-3
TGTGCCATCAGTGGGGACAGGGGGCCCTACGAGCAGTACTTC
CAISGDRGPYEQYF
>TRBJ1-2|NA|NA|TRBV12-3/TRBV12-4
TGTGCCAGCAGCCAAACTTACAGGGAGCGCGGCTACACCTTC
CASSQTYRERGYTF
>TRBJ2-7|TRBD1|NA|TRBV5-1
TGCGCCAGCAGCTTGGACAGGGGAAGCTCCTACGAGCAGTACTTC
CASSLDRGSSYEQYF
>TRBJ2-5|TRBD1|NA|TRBV20-1
TGCAGTGCTGGACAGGGGGGTGGGTCACAAGAGACCCAGTACTTC
CSAGQGGGSQETQYF
>TRBJ2-7|NA|NA|TRBV7-9
TGTGCCAGCAGCTTCGTCGATTCCTACGAGCAGTACTTC
CASSFVDSYEQYF
>TRBJ2-3|TRBD2|NA|TRBV28
TGTGCCAGCAGTCCCCCACCGGGACTAGCGGGTTACCCTAGCACAGATACGCAGTATTTT
CASSPPPGLAGYPSTDTQYF
>TRBJ2-1|TRBD2|NA|TRBV24-1
TGTGCCACCTCTGCGGGAGGGATAGATGAGCAGTTCTTC
CATSAGGIDEQFF
>TRBJ2-1|NA|few|TRBV12-3/TRBV12-4
TGTGCCAGCAGACCCCGGGGCGCCTCCTACAATGAGCAGTTCTTC
CASRPRGASYNEQFF
>TRBJ2-7|TRBD1|once|TRBV20-1
TGCAGTGCCAATCGGGACAGGGCTCCCTACGAGCAGTACTTC
CSANRDRAPYEQYF
>TRBJ2-1|NA|NA|TRBV6-5
TGTGCCACCCTACCGGGACTGGAAGAGACCCAGTTCTTC
CATLPGLEETQFF
>TRBJ2-3|TRBD2|NA|TRBV7-2
TGTGCCAGCAGCTTAATGGCTAGCGGGCTCACAGATACGCAGTATTTT
CASSLMASGLTDTQYF
>TRBJ2-3|NA|NA|TRBV9
TGTGCCAGCAGCGTAGGGCTGGATACGCAGTATTTT
CASSVGLDTQYF
>TRBJ2-3|TRBD1|NA|TRBV5-1
TGCGCCAGCAGCTTGAAGCACCGGGGACAGCAAACGCCGATTAGCACAGATACGCAGTATTTT
CASSLKHRGQQTPISTDTQYF
>TRBJ2-1|TRBD2|NA|TRBV7-9
TGTGCCAGCAGCCTTCAGAGCGGGGCCTACAATGAGCAGTTCTTC
CASSLQSGAYNEQFF
>TRBJ2-1|TRBD2|few|TRBV29-1
TGCAGCCCAATCCCTTTCCTAGCGGGAGTATGTGAGCAGTTCTTC
CSPIPFLAGVCEQFF
>TRBJ2-3|NA|few|TRBV29-1
TGCAGCGTTGGTTCATCAGGGCCCTTAAGGGTCACAGATACGCAGTATTTT
CSVGSSGPLRVTDTQYF
>TRBJ2-1|NA|many|TRBV4-1
TGCGCCAGCAGCCAAGATTTGTATGGGGGCTCGAGCGAGCAGTTCTTC
CASSQDLYGGSSEQFF
>TRBJ2-3|NA|NA|TRBV28
TGTGCCAGCCTCAATCCGGGCACAGATACGCAGTATTTT
CASLNPGTDTQYF